These 2 T cell receptor beta chains were sequenced from one sample in a study of Ad26.COV2.S vaccination and SARS-CoV-2 variants. Clones were read by immunoSEQ multiplex PCR, and TCRdb kept only the in-frame ones, dropping some. The data contain roughly 700,000 clones, roughly nine tenths of them singletons. Treatment: 15 to 20 received Ad26.COV2.S at low or high dose, single or two shots; about 5 received placebo; per-sample allocation not given. Following the first vaccine or placebo injection, samples were taken on day 63. This specimen consisted of peripheral blood, obtained in a trial of Ad26.COV2.S vaccine versus placebo. The receptor source for this set is a person aged 18-60 years who received the Ad26.COV2.S COVID-19 vaccine or a placebo.

The chain has TRBV19 and TRBJ2-3; 11 bases align to TRBD2. V shed 5 bases, J shed 14 bases, and the junction held 9 bases outside the gene matches. Germline values: CDR1 LNHDA, CDR2 SQIVND (reference sequence). The CDR3 spans 13 residues. The CDR3: CASSFLAGGLRYF. The CDR3 region has the DNA TGTGCCAGTAGTTTCCTAGCGGGAGGCCTTCGGTATTTT.

The genes are TRBV30 and TRBJ1-1; TRBD1 agrees at 7 bases. This CDR3 is built from 13 residues. With V trimmed by 3 bases and J by 8 bases, 9 bases remained unmatched. Germline CDR1 reads GTSNPN; CDR2 reads SVGIG (reference sequence). CDR3 in DNA: TGTGCCTGGAGCCCCCCGGGACAGATAGAAGCTTTCTTT. Translating it yields CAWSPPGQIEAFF.